Listed here is a single TCR beta chain. This specimen comes from a study of blood T cell repertoires in COVID-19. The repertoire was sequenced with immunoSEQ multiplex PCR; TCRdb's copy has only in-frame clones and lacks some. This table has approximately 330,000 clones, approximately 90% appearing once. CDR1 and CDR2 from the germline V gene are LNHDA and SQIVND (reference sequence). V was cut by 3 bases and J by 1 base, with 9 bases left in between. The CDR3 extends over 14 amino acids. This chain uses TRBV19 with TRBJ1-1; no firm D call. Material for sequencing was peripheral blood. The TCR originated in a woman aged 45 to 65 with active or convalescent COVID-19. CDR3 sequence reads: CASSMIGGNTEAFF. The DNA for the CDR3 is TGTGCCAGTAGTATGATTGGCGGGAACACTGAAGCTTTCTTT.